Following are 14 T cell receptor beta chains from one sample sequenced in a study of read filtering for tumor transcriptome and immune sequencing. This library used roughly 400 ng RNA and molecular barcoded adaptors spanning alpha/delta and beta/gamma chains. TCRdb reprocessed the reads via MiXCR and lists one record per CDR3 protein. This sample carries roughly 24,000 distinct CDR3 sequences, roughly an eighth of them seen once, and the ten largest clones take about 59%. The sequenced sample consisted of a population of CD138-negative cells sorted from bone marrow. These receptors all stem from a donor at least 40 years old with multiple myeloma.

This clonotype was observed at least ten times. The chain links TRBV7-2 to TRBJ2-1; no definite D call. V was pared by 4 bases and J by 10 bases, with 14 bases between. The CDR3 length is 13 residues. Per the germline V gene, CDR1 is SGHTA and CDR2 is FQGNSA. Here the CDR3 reads CASSSGIWAEQFF. The CDR3 bases are TGTGCCAGCAGCTCTGGAATATGGGCCGAGCAGTTCTTC.

This clonotype has at least ten counts. The V gene is TRBV29-1, the J gene TRBJ1-1; 7 bases line up with TRBD1. The CDR3 totals 14 residues. The ends lost 5 bases at V and 4 bases at J; junction bases unmatched: 10. Germline loops: CDR1 SQVTM, CDR2 ANQGSEA. The CDR3, as DNA: TGCAGCGTTCGTATTACAGGGGAGGCCACTGAAGCTTTCTTT. Translation: CSVRITGEATEAFF.

This clonotype was counted at least ten times. CDR3 amino acids: CSAQKVAGGLSTDTQYF. The CDR3 coding sequence is TGCAGTGCTCAGAAGGTAGCGGGAGGCCTAAGCACAGATACGCAGTATTTT. The chain is built from TRBV20-1 and TRBJ2-3; 10 nucleotides match TRBD2. The germline gives CDR1 DFQATT, CDR2 SNEGSKA (reference sequence). Trimming removed 5 bases from V and 0 bases from J; junction bases left unmatched: 11. This CDR3 spans 17 amino acids.

This clonotype was observed at least ten times. The chain links TRBV29-1 to TRBJ2-2; D is perhaps TRBD2 (6 bases). The CDR3 consists of 14 residues. V shed 7 bases and J shed 7 bases, with 19 bases lying between them. Germline assignment: CDR1 SQVTM and CDR2 ANQGSEA. The CDR3 nucleotides read TGCAGCGCCCGCCCGGGGGTGTTGGTCGGGGAGCTGTTTTTT. It encodes CSARPGVLVGELFF.

Concerning this clonotype: A clone one base away is much larger, so this may be a read error. V and J are TRBV7-9 and TRBJ2-6; tentatively, D is TRBD1 or TRBD2 (5 bases each). From germline, CDR1 is SEHNR and CDR2 FQNEAQ (reference sequence). Trimming pared 4 bases from V and 4 bases from J, leaving 11 bases between. The CDR3 covers 15 residues. The CDR3 coding sequence is TGTGCCAGCAGCTCGGGGCAGTTGGGGGCCAACGTCCTGACTTTC. Residues: CASSSGQLGANVLTF.

This clonotype was observed at least ten times. J is TRBJ2-3 and V is TRBV5-1, with D tentatively TRBD1 (6 bases). Trimming shortened V by 2 bases and J by 2 bases, and 9 bases separated the two germline ends. The CDR3 loop spans 14 amino acids. Germline V gene lookup returns CDR1 SGHRS and CDR2 YFSETQ. The CDR3: CASSFGDNTDTQYF. DNA of the CDR3: TGCGCCAGCAGCTTCGGGGACAACACAGATACGCAGTATTTT. Based on the CDR3 plus reference TRBV5-1 and TRBJ2-3, the full variable domain is KAGVTQTPRYLIKTRGQQVTLSCSPISGHRSVSWYQQTPGQGLQFLFEYFSETQRNKGNFPGRFSGRQFSNSRSEMNVSTLELGDSALYLCASSFGDNTDTQYFGPGTRLTVL.

There are many counts of this clonotype. The chain employs TRBV19 and TRBJ2-5; D gene ambiguous. There are 14 residues in the CDR3. The V and J ends lost 3 bases and 5 bases respectively, with 13 bases between them. Germline lookup yields CDR1 LNHDA and CDR2 SQIVND (reference sequence). CDR3 amino acids: CASSMKPYGETQYF. For the CDR3, the DNA is TGTGCCAGTAGTATGAAGCCCTATGGGGAGACCCAGTACTTC.

This clonotype was observed at least ten times. The V gene is TRBV7-8, the J gene TRBJ1-6, with D perhaps matching TRBD1 (6 bases). V lost 5 bases and J lost 10, with 24 bases in between. The CDR3 sequence is 17 residues long. The germline gives CDR1 SGHVS, CDR2 FQNEAQ. The CDR3 here is CASSPNRVSGTRSPLHF. In nucleotides, the CDR3 is TGTGCCAGCAGCCCCAACAGGGTCTCCGGCACTAGATCACCCCTCCACTTT.

This clonotype was counted at least ten times. CDR3 sequence reads: CASSHSYYQPQHF. In DNA form, the CDR3 reads TGTGCCAGCAGTCACAGCTACTATCAGCCCCAGCATTTT. V gene TRBV6-6 combines with J gene TRBJ1-5; no clear D. The V and J ends lost 5 bases and 5 bases respectively, with 10 bases between them. The length of the CDR3 is 13 residues. Germline V gene sequence: CDR1 MNHNY, CDR2 SVGAGI (reference sequence).

The sample holds a few counts of this clonotype. The V call is TRBV3-1, the J call TRBJ2-7; no clear D. The CDR3 covers 11 residues. Germline CDR1 and CDR2: LGHDT and YNNKEL (reference sequence). V lost 0 bases to trimming and J lost 7 bases, with 4 bases between them. The CDR3 nucleotides read TGTGCCAGCAGCCAAGACCAGGAGCAGTACTTC. Amino acids: CASSQDQEQYF.

Remarks on this clonotype: A read error may account for a junction end that differs from germline. The J gene is TRBJ1-4, the V gene TRBV28; the D gene is possibly TRBD1 (6 bases). CDR1 is MDHEN and CDR2 is SYDVKM in the germline V gene. CDR3 size: 16 residues. The CDR3: CASSPTGIATNEKLFF. The DNA for the CDR3 is TGCGCCAGCAGTCCCACAGGGATAGCAACTAATGAAAAACTGTTTTTT. Combining the CDR3 with reference TRBV28 and TRBJ1-4 gives the whole variable domain DVKVTQSSRYLVKRTGEKVFLECVQDMDHENMFWYRQDPGLGLRLIYFSYDVKMKEKGDIPEGYSVSREKKERFSLILESASTNQTSMYLCASSPTGIATNEKLFFGSGTQLSVL.

With regard to this clonotype: Since a much larger clone is just one base distant, this may be a read error. The chain has TRBV28 and TRBJ2-5; tentative D call: TRBD1 (6 bases). V was cut by 3 bases and J by 9 bases, with 17 bases left in between. Germline loops: CDR1 MDHEN, CDR2 SYDVKM. The CDR3 extends over 14 amino acids. The CDR3 is CASSLQGQVEAQYF. CDR3 bases: TGTGCCAGCAGTTTGCAGGGGCAGGTGGAGGCCCAGTACTTC.

CDR3 in amino acids: CAWGDGQGDSPLHF. For the CDR3, the DNA is TGTGCCTGGGGCGACGGACAGGGGGATTCACCCCTCCACTTT. The chain combines TRBV30 with TRBJ1-6; 10 bases map to TRBD1. CDR3 length equals 14 residues. Germline assignment: CDR1 GTSNPN and CDR2 SVGIG (reference sequence). V shed 5 bases, J shed 8 bases, and the junction held 6 bases outside the gene matches.

This clonotype has just a few counts. The chain combines TRBV29-1 with TRBJ2-3, with 12 bases matching TRBD2. The CDR3 consists of 16 residues. J lost 4 bases, V lost 7 bases, and 12 bases had no gene match. From germline, CDR1 is SQVTM and CDR2 ANQGSEA. CDR3 region: CSASGTSGPGPDTQYF. The DNA for the CDR3 is TGCAGCGCATCCGGGACTAGCGGGCCCGGGCCAGATACGCAGTATTTT.